This TCR beta chain was documented in a study of blood T cell repertoires in COVID-19. Study details: Samples representing acute and convalescent COVID-19 were sourced from the United States, Italy and Spain. From T cells, B-cell-depleted T cells, or PBMCs came the material, which was cDNA or gDNA.

Donors were grouped by their self-reported clinical history. Under the authors' procedure: Estimated nucleated cell counts came from reference gene primer amplification. Profiling relied on immunoSEQ multiplex PCR, and the TCRdb table lists in-frame clones only, not all of them. The V and J calls and clone size are taken from that table; D and trimming were inferred from the DNA. The table lists about 200,000 clones, around 89% of them singletons. Looked up from germline, CDR1 is MNHEY and CDR2 is SMNVEV (reference sequence). The length of the CDR3 is 14 residues. The V gene lost 2 bases and the J gene lost 4 bases, with 9 bases spanning the gap.

The clonotype originates from a woman in her late teens or twenties who had recovered from COVID-19. The genes are TRBV27 and TRBJ1-5, with D hard to call. Sequencing was done on a sample of PBMCs or T cells enriched from blood (not recorded which). The CDR3, as DNA: TGTGCCAGCAGTTTAGGCCTCCAGAATCAGCCCCAGCATTTT. Translating gives CASSLGLQNQPQHF.